Each of the 22 T cell receptor beta chains below was sequenced from the same sample in a study of OX40 agonist ivuxolimab in advanced cancers. Sequencing used immunoSEQ multiplex PCR; TCRdb keeps in-frame clones, though not all of them. Of about 71,000 clones in the sample, about 94% were seen once. Sequenced here: CD4+ or CD8+ T cells sorted from blood, sampled in a trial of the OX40 agonist ivuxolimab. These receptors all stem from an adult with an advanced solid tumor such as melanoma, head and neck, liver or kidney cancer.

The CDR3 DNA reads as TGCAGCGTTGAAGGGCGGGACGTTAGCACAGATACGCAGTATTTT. As protein: CSVEGRDVSTDTQYF. The chain combines TRBV29-1 with TRBJ2-3, with D perhaps TRBD2 (6 bases). CDR3 length equals 15 residues. Trimming removed 1 base from V and 0 bases from J, with 11 bases in between. Germline V gene data show CDR1 as SQVTM and CDR2 as ANQGSEA.

The chain couples TRBV6-4 to TRBJ1-2, with 7 bases identical to TRBD1. Germline trimming cut 3 bases from V and 0 bases from J; bases unmatched to any gene: 10. This CDR3 has 17 amino acids. Looked up from germline, CDR1 is MRHNA and CDR2 is SNTAGT. CDR3 in amino acids: CASSEFPGQLANYGYTF. CDR3 DNA: TGTGCCAGCAGTGAATTTCCGGGACAGCTAGCTAACTATGGCTACACCTTC.

This chain links TRBV28 with TRBJ1-5; no clear D gene. The germline CDR1 and CDR2 sequences are MDHEN and SYDVKM. The CDR3 length is 16 residues. V lost 3 bases and J 2 bases, leaving 14 bases between the germline ends. The CDR3 here is CASSFLTGVGNQPQHF. As DNA, the CDR3 is TGTGCCAGCAGTTTTCTTACGGGAGTGGGCAATCAGCCCCAGCATTTT.

V and J are TRBV9 and TRBJ2-1; D is uncertain. Trimming removed 0 bases from V and 9 bases from J, with 10 bases in between. The germline V gene encodes CDR1 SGDLS and CDR2 YYNGEE. The CDR3 has 13 residues. DNA for the CDR3: TGTGCCAGCAGCGTAGGGTCTTTCGCTGAGCAGTTCTTC. Translating gives CASSVGSFAEQFF.

The V gene is TRBV6-1, the J gene TRBJ1-1; no definite D call. Germline V gene sequence: CDR1 MNHNS, CDR2 SASEGT. Trimming removed 3 bases from V and 2 bases from J, with 7 bases in between. This CDR3 is 13 amino acids long. The CDR3 region has the DNA TGTGCCAGCAGTGAGTGGCAAAACACTGAAGCTTTCTTT. This codes for CASSEWQNTEAFF.

The chain employs TRBV28 and TRBJ1-2; D unresolved. Germline CDR1 reads MDHEN; CDR2 reads SYDVKM. The CDR3 has 14 residues. Trimming pared 4 bases from V and 0 bases from J, leaving 9 bases between. CDR3 sequence reads: CASSYPWANYGYTF. CDR3 nucleotide sequence: TGTGCCAGCAGTTACCCTTGGGCTAACTATGGCTACACCTTC.

V usage is TRBV9 and J usage is TRBJ1-2; 8 bases line up with TRBD1. With V trimmed by 4 bases and J by 4 bases, 9 bases remained unmatched. CDR1 SGDLS and CDR2 YYNGEE come from the germline V gene. The CDR3 is 15 residues long. The DNA of the CDR3 is TGTGCCAGCAGCCCAACTCCGGGACAGGTCTATGGCTACACCTTC. It encodes CASSPTPGQVYGYTF.

The chain joins TRBV7-8 to TRBJ1-1; D is ambiguous. The V end was cut by 5 bases, the J end by 0 bases, with 22 bases between. Germline V CDR1 and CDR2: SGHVS, FQNEAQ. The CDR3 is 18 amino acids. CDR3 amino acids: CASSDPFIMGSLNTEAFF. The DNA of the CDR3 is TGTGCCAGCAGCGATCCTTTTATAATGGGCAGCTTGAACACTGAAGCTTTCTTT.

The chain uses TRBV10-1 and TRBJ1-1, with 7 bases that match TRBD1. V gave up 6 bases and J gave up 7 bases; unmatched junction bases: 11. The CDR3 contains 14 residues. Germline CDR1 WNHNN, CDR2 SYGVQD (reference sequence). CDR3 bases: TGCGCCAGCAGCCCCCGGACAGGAATAATTGAAGCTTTCTTT. Protein sequence: CASSPRTGIIEAFF.

This sequence joins TRBV4-1 and TRBJ2-7; 10 positions match TRBD2. This CDR3 has 15 amino acids. Trimming cost V 1 base and J 4 bases; bases outside gene matches: 4. Germline V gives CDR1 MGHRA, CDR2 YSYEKL. The CDR3 DNA reads as TGCGCCAGCAGCCAAGCCTGGACTAGCGGTTACGAGCAGTACTTC. As protein: CASSQAWTSGYEQYF.

V is TRBV27 and J is TRBJ1-2, with 7 bases identical to TRBD1. Germline lookup yields CDR1 MNHEY and CDR2 SMNVEV (reference sequence). J lost 1 base, V lost 2 bases, and 4 bases had no gene match. CDR3 length: 15 residues. The CDR3 DNA reads TGTGCCAGCAGTTTAAGACAGGGTGGTAACTATGGCTACACCTTC. This translates into CASSLRQGGNYGYTF.

This clone was detected once. The chain joins TRBV18 to TRBJ1-1; D may be TRBD1 (5 bases). Germline values: CDR1 KGHSH, CDR2 LQKENI. The CDR3 is made up of 17 amino acids. Trimming pared 2 bases from V and 7 bases from J, leaving 23 bases between. The CDR3 spells CASSPGTHLPRTDEAFF. The CDR3 nucleotides read TGTGCCAGCTCACCAGGGACCCACCTCCCCCGAACAGATGAAGCTTTCTTT.

V usage is TRBV27 and J usage is TRBJ1-1; 12 bases fit TRBD1. The CDR3 has 16 amino acids. J was trimmed by 1 base and V by 4 bases; bases with no gene match: 4. Per the germline V gene, CDR1 is MNHEY and CDR2 is SMNVEV (reference sequence). The CDR3 sequence: CASSSGQGASNTEAFF. CDR3 nucleotides: TGTGCCAGCAGTTCGGGACAGGGGGCTTCGAACACTGAAGCTTTCTTT.

The chain employs TRBV27 and TRBJ1-5, with D hard to call. Deletions cut 4 bases from V and 3 bases from J, with 7 bases between. Germline lookup yields CDR1 MNHEY and CDR2 SMNVEV (reference sequence). The CDR3 extends over 13 amino acids. CDR3 protein: CASSSRDNQPQHF. As DNA, the CDR3 is TGTGCCAGCAGTTCTCGGGACAATCAGCCCCAGCATTTT.

J is TRBJ1-1 and V is TRBV15; no definite D call. The CDR3 is 13 residues long. CDR1 and CDR2 from the germline V gene are LNHNV and YYDKDF (reference sequence). V was trimmed by 3 bases and J by 7 bases, leaving 12 bases between them. As DNA, the CDR3 is TGTGCCACCAGCAGTCTACAGAGATATGAAGCTTTCTTT. It encodes CATSSLQRYEAFF.

This chain connects TRBV5-8 to TRBJ1-2, with 7 bases matching TRBD1. The germline CDR1 and CDR2 sequences are SGHTS and YDEGEE. The junction had 13 bases not matched to a gene; V was cut back by 3 bases and J by 8 bases. This CDR3 spans 15 amino acids. This CDR3 reads CASSSADREGFGYTF. The CDR3 DNA follows: TGTGCCAGCAGCTCGGCCGACAGGGAGGGCTTCGGCTACACCTTC.

The genes are TRBV6-5 and TRBJ1-1; D unresolved. Germline-derived CDR1 and CDR2 are MNHEY and SVGAGI. V lost 6 bases and J lost 10, with 24 bases in between. CDR3 length: 15 amino acids. The CDR3 sequence: CASSPSTDLSLLAFF. The CDR3 coding sequence is TGTGCCAGCAGCCCCTCGACGGATTTATCCCTATTAGCTTTCTTT.

The chain carries TRBV4-3 and TRBJ1-2; TRBD1 aligns across 8 bases. The CDR3 contains 15 residues. Germline V gene lookup returns CDR1 LGHNA and CDR2 YSLEER. The junction had 5 bases not matched to a gene; V was cut back by 1 base and J by 4 bases. The CDR3 DNA sequence: TGCGCCAGCAGCCAAGGGAGACAGGGGCCCTATGGCTACACCTTC. It yields the protein CASSQGRQGPYGYTF.

The chain uses TRBV19 and TRBJ1-4, with D uncertain. The length of the CDR3 is 14 residues. Trimming pared 1 base from V and 7 bases from J, leaving 10 bases between. Germline CDR1 is LNHDA and CDR2 is SQIVND (reference sequence). This CDR3 reads CASSIADRGEKLFF. CDR3 DNA sequence: TGTGCCAGTAGTATAGCGGATCGGGGTGAAAAACTGTTTTTT.

The chain recombines TRBV14 with TRBJ1-1; no reliable D call. Germline V gene sequence: CDR1 SGHDN, CDR2 FVKESK. The CDR3 has 14 residues. V lost 7 bases, J lost 1 base, and 13 bases lay in between. The CDR3 nucleotides read TGTGCCAGCACCCTATTGACGGGGAACACTGAAGCTTTCTTT. Translating it yields CASTLLTGNTEAFF.

This sequence joins TRBV15 and TRBJ2-7; 13 bases are shared with TRBD2. V gave up 3 bases and J gave up 2 bases; unmatched junction bases: 13. The CDR3 has 19 residues. Germline-derived CDR1 and CDR2 are LNHNV and YYDKDF (reference sequence). The CDR3 sequence: CATSSAQGLAGVRAYEQYF. The DNA for the CDR3 is TGTGCCACCAGCAGTGCCCAAGGACTAGCGGGAGTGCGGGCCTACGAGCAGTACTTC.

The chain couples TRBV6-5 to TRBJ2-7; possibly TRBD1 for D (6 bases). The CDR3 extends over 14 amino acids. The germline V and J ends were trimmed by 0 bases and 4 bases, with 10 bases remaining between them. Germline V gene data show CDR1 as MNHEY and CDR2 as SVGAGI. In DNA, the CDR3 is TGTGCCAGCAGTTACTCCCAGGGGAGTTACGAGCAGTACTTC. Protein product: CASSYSQGSYEQYF.